The 13 T cell receptor beta chains in this list originate from one sample, sequenced in a study of blood T cells in healthy people across ages. Sample-barcoded 5' priming and a J-beta primer mix drove a second PCR of roughly 6 to 12 cycles. TCRdb re-called the 5' RACE reads through MiXCR, storing one row per CDR3 protein. The sample yields more than 1.4 million distinct CDR3 sequences, approximately 42% seen once. What was sequenced was blood. The receptors originated from a woman between 18 and 29 years old in good health.

This clonotype was observed a handful of times. The J gene is TRBJ2-1, the V gene TRBV4-1; 9 bases line up with TRBD2. V was pared by 2 bases and J by 4 bases, with 6 bases of the junction left unmatched. The CDR3 has 16 amino acids. Germline V gene data show CDR1 as MGHRA and CDR2 as YSYEKL. CDR3 region: CASSQLSGGPYNEQFF. For the CDR3, the DNA is TGCGCCAGCAGCCAACTAAGCGGGGGGCCGTACAATGAGCAGTTCTTC.

This rearrangement joins TRBV6-1 to TRBJ2-3; D ambiguous. Germline lookup yields CDR1 MNHNS and CDR2 SASEGT. The V end lost 2 bases, the J end lost 6 bases, and 15 bases lay between the germline ends. This CDR3 is built from 15 residues. CDR3 protein: CASSESERHTDTQYF. The DNA for the CDR3 is TGTGCCAGCAGTGAAAGTGAGAGGCACACGGATACGCAGTATTTT.

The chain uses TRBV12-3 or TRBV12-4 and TRBJ2-7; weak D call: TRBD1 (6 bases). This CDR3 is built from 13 residues. V dropped 9 bases and J dropped 1 base, with 13 bases sitting between them. Here the CDR3 DNA reads TGTGCCAGTCGGACAGAGCCATCCTACGAGCAGTACTTC. This encodes CASRTEPSYEQYF.

This clonotype was recorded a few times. The chain couples TRBV3-1 to TRBJ1-6, with 9 bases matching TRBD1. Germline V gene sequence: CDR1 LGHDT, CDR2 YNNKEL (reference sequence). The CDR3 has 16 amino acids. The J segment lost 7 bases and the V segment lost 3 bases, leaving 7 bases of the junction unmatched. Here the CDR3 reads CASSQGTGRANSPLHF. CDR3 DNA: TGTGCCAGCAGCCAGGGGACAGGGAGGGCAAATTCACCCCTCCACTTT. The full variable domain, its missing parts supplied by reference TRBV3-1 and TRBJ1-6, is DTAVSQTPKYLVTQMGNDKSIKCEQNLGHDTMYWYKQDSKKFLKIMFSYNNKELIINETVPNRFSPKSPDKAHLNLHINSLELGDSAVYFCASSQGTGRANSPLHFGNGTRLTVT.

This sequence joins TRBV11-2 and TRBJ1-5; 10 bases match TRBD1. The germline gives CDR1 SGHAT, CDR2 FQNNGV. The junction had 1 base not matched to a gene; V was cut back by 0 bases and J by 8 bases. This CDR3 spans 14 amino acids. For the CDR3, the DNA is TGTGCCAGCAGCTTAGAGGGACAGGGGAAGCCCCAGCATTTT. Protein: CASSLEGQGKPQHF.

This chain connects TRBV11-2 to TRBJ2-1; 9 bases are shared with TRBD1. The V gene end was trimmed by 1 base and the J gene end by 7 bases; junction bases not matched to a gene: 2. Germline V gene lookup returns CDR1 SGHAT and CDR2 FQNNGV. CDR3 length: 14 residues. CDR3 residues: CASSLVGTGNEQFF. The CDR3 DNA reads as TGTGCCAGCAGCTTAGTGGGGACAGGGAATGAGCAGTTCTTC.

The CDR3 sequence is CASSASSFSYEQYF. For the CDR3, the DNA is TGTGCCAGCAGCGCCTCTTCTTTCTCCTACGAGCAGTACTTC. The rearrangement joins TRBV13 to TRBJ2-7; D is undetermined. CDR1 PRHDT and CDR2 FYEKMQ come from the germline V gene (reference sequence). The CDR3 consists of 14 residues. Trimming stripped 5 bases from V and 0 bases from J, with 11 bases between.

The rearrangement links TRBV6-1 to TRBJ2-2; TRBD1 might be the D (5 bases). In germline, CDR1 is MNHNS, CDR2 SASEGT. With 6 bases removed from V and 1 base from J, the gap between germline ends came to 15 bases. The CDR3 covers 16 residues. CDR3 sequence (DNA): TGTGCCAGCAGCGAAAGGGGATGGGGGAACACCGGGGAGCTGTTTTTT. It encodes CASSERGWGNTGELFF.

This clonotype was detected a few times. V usage is TRBV5-1 and J usage is TRBJ2-3; TRBD2 is a possible D gene (5 bases). This CDR3 has 15 residues. The V and J ends lost 4 bases and 2 bases respectively, with 14 bases between them. The germline V gene encodes CDR1 SGHRS and CDR2 YFSETQ. CDR3 region: CASSPERTYTDTQYF. CDR3 DNA sequence: TGCGCCAGCAGCCCCGAGCGGACGTACACAGATACGCAGTATTTT. The full variable domain, its missing parts supplied by reference TRBV5-1 and TRBJ2-3, is KAGVTQTPRYLIKTRGQQVTLSCSPISGHRSVSWYQQTPGQGLQFLFEYFSETQRNKGNFPGRFSGRQFSNSRSEMNVSTLELGDSALYLCASSPERTYTDTQYFGPGTRLTVL.

This clonotype was detected only once. This chain connects TRBV20-1 to TRBJ2-5; possible D gene TRBD2, 7 bases. Trimming stripped 0 bases from V and 11 bases from J, with 19 bases between. Looked up from germline, CDR1 is DFQATT and CDR2 is SNEGSKA (reference sequence). The CDR3 runs to 14 residues. Written as DNA, the CDR3 is TGCAGTGCTAGAGACCCTATCACAGGGCGGGAGCAGTACTTC. This codes for CSARDPITGREQYF.

This clonotype was detected only a few times. The chain is built from TRBV24-1 and TRBJ2-3, with TRBD2 identical over 8 bases. The CDR3 totals 18 residues. Trimming took 3 bases from V and 0 from J; bases not matched to a gene: 10. The V gene's germline CDR1 is KGHDR and CDR2 SFDVKD. For the CDR3, the DNA is TGTGCCACCAGTGATCCCCTTTCTGGACTAGCCAGCACAGATACGCAGTATTTT. This sequence encodes CATSDPLSGLASTDTQYF.

V and J are TRBV28 and TRBJ2-4; TRBD1 might be the D (6 bases). The J call may be in error: the DNA end matches TRBJ2-5 better. CDR1 is MDHEN, CDR2 SYDVKM, per germline. The CDR3 is 13 residues long. The CDR3 protein is CASSTLTGETQYF. The CDR3 DNA is TGTGCCAGCAGTACCCTGACAGGAGAGACCCAGTACTTC.

The chain employs TRBV20-1 and TRBJ2-1, with TRBD2 matching over 12 bases. CDR1 and CDR2 (germline): DFQATT, SNEGSKA (reference sequence). J was trimmed by 8 bases and V by 7 bases; bases with no gene match: 12. This CDR3 contains 15 residues. The CDR3 DNA sequence: TGCAGTGTTCCCCTAGCGGGAGGGCTCCCCCATGAGCAGTTCTTC. This gives the protein CSVPLAGGLPHEQFF.